The 18 T cell receptor beta chains given below trace back to one sample, sequenced in a study of CD8 T cells in Susac syndrome (dated by TCRdb to the late 2010s). Library creation used the immunoSEQ multiplex PCR assay. RNA was extracted with the RNeasy kit and roughly 0.5 to 1 ug was reverse transcribed using random hexamers. The public reads were quality trimmed at Q25 with fastp and then assembled into clones with MiXCR by TCRdb, keeping productive beta chains. Identical CDR3 proteins give one entry, which carries the most common genes and DNA. This sample holds just over 150,000 distinct CDR3 sequences; approximately 94% were observed only once. The ten largest clones add up to about 0.21% of the sample. Material: CD8+ T cells from PBMCs. The source of these receptors is a human donor with multiple sclerosis.

The CDR3 DNA is TGTGCCAGCAGCTTAGTTTTGGGGGCCGGGGAGACCCAGTACTTC. It encodes CASSLVLGAGETQYF. The chain is built from TRBV7-9 and TRBJ2-5; a weak D match, TRBD1 (6 bases). Germline-derived CDR1 and CDR2 are SEHNR and FQNEAQ (reference sequence). This CDR3 contains 15 residues. Trimming took off 1 base at V and 5 bases at J, with 14 bases between the two ends.

This chain connects TRBV30 to TRBJ2-5, with D perhaps assigned TRBD1 or TRBD2 (6 bases each). This CDR3 is built from 12 residues. V was trimmed by 4 bases and J by 5 bases, leaving 11 bases between them. The germline V gene encodes CDR1 GTSNPN and CDR2 SVGIG (reference sequence). CDR3 DNA sequence: TGTGCCTGGATTGGGGGGCCGGAGACCCAGTACTTC. Translating gives CAWIGGPETQYF.

The chain is built from TRBV6-2 or TRBV6-3 and TRBJ2-1; D is uncertain. The CDR3 runs to 13 residues. Trimming removed 5 bases at V and 6 bases at J, with 11 bases between. CDR1 is MNHEY and CDR2 is SVGEGT in the germline V gene. In DNA, the CDR3 is TGTGCCAGCAGTCCCACGATCGGCAATGAGCAGTTCTTC. This encodes CASSPTIGNEQFF.

This chain uses TRBV27 with TRBJ1-2; 7 bases line up with TRBD1. Germline loops: CDR1 MNHEY, CDR2 SMNVEV (reference sequence). With 2 bases clipped from V and 4 bases from J, the junction kept 10 bases outside the gene matches. The CDR3 runs to 16 residues. CDR3 coding DNA: TGTGCCAGCAGTTTAACCCCACAGGGGTACCCCTATGGCTACACCTTC. It specifies CASSLTPQGYPYGYTF.

This rearrangement joins TRBV14 to TRBJ2-1; D may be TRBD1 (5 bases). CDR1 is SGHDN and CDR2 is FVKESK in the germline V gene. This CDR3 region has 13 residues. The V and J ends lost 6 bases and 5 bases respectively, with 11 bases between them. In DNA, the CDR3 is TGTGCCAGCAGTGCGACAGTTAACAATGAGCAGTTCTTC. It yields the protein CASSATVNNEQFF.

V gene TRBV6-5 combines with J gene TRBJ1-5, with TRBD1 as a possible D gene (5 bases). From germline, CDR1 is MNHEY and CDR2 SVGAGI. Deletions cut 6 bases from V and 4 bases from J, with 10 bases between. This CDR3 is 13 amino acids long. CDR3 protein: CASSGGVNQPQHF. For the CDR3, the DNA is TGTGCCAGCAGCGGGGGGGTGAATCAGCCCCAGCATTTT.

The rearrangement links TRBV5-4 to TRBJ2-3; D gene unclear. V lost 3 bases and J 2 bases, leaving 19 bases between the germline ends. The CDR3 length is 17 residues. Per the germline V gene, CDR1 is SGHNT and CDR2 is YYREEE (reference sequence). The CDR3 reads CASSSGPGPRPTDTQYF. CDR3 DNA: TGTGCCAGCAGCTCAGGACCCGGGCCTCGCCCCACAGATACGCAGTATTTT.

V usage is TRBV9 and J usage is TRBJ1-1, with D unclear. CDR1 is SGDLS, CDR2 YYNGEE, per germline. Trimming left V 0 bases short and J 1 base short, with 10 bases between. The CDR3 runs to 15 residues. The CDR3 is CASSVDGRRNTEAFF. The CDR3 DNA reads as TGTGCCAGCAGCGTAGATGGGCGAAGGAACACTGAAGCTTTCTTT.

V usage is TRBV29-1 and J usage is TRBJ1-1; 7 nucleotides align to TRBD1. The CDR3 has 15 residues. CDR1 is SQVTM and CDR2 is ANQGSEA in the germline V gene. After removal of 5 bases from V and 1 base from J, the junction contained 10 bases not matched to a gene. CDR3 in amino acids: CSVLGWDRENTEAFF. The CDR3 DNA follows: TGCAGCGTTTTGGGATGGGACAGAGAGAACACTGAAGCTTTCTTT.

The chain is built from TRBV20-1 and TRBJ2-7; D might be TRBD1 or TRBD2, each matching 5 bases. The V and J ends lost 3 bases and 2 bases respectively, with 11 bases between them. The germline V gene has CDR1 DFQATT and CDR2 SNEGSKA (reference sequence). CDR3 size: 13 residues. CDR3 sequence: CSARSGRTYEQYF. DNA of the CDR3: TGCAGTGCTAGGTCGGGACGGACCTACGAGCAGTACTTC.

This clonotype appeared a single time. The V call is TRBV9, the J call TRBJ2-7, with 7 nucleotides matching TRBD2. From germline, CDR1 is SGDLS and CDR2 YYNGEE. The CDR3 sequence is 14 residues long. With V trimmed by 4 bases and J by 0 bases, 4 bases remained unmatched. The CDR3 DNA sequence: TGTGCCAGCAGCTCGGGGGACTACTCCTACGAGCAGTACTTC. Amino acid sequence: CASSSGDYSYEQYF.

This chain links TRBV20-1 with TRBJ2-7; D perhaps matches TRBD1 (6 bases). The CDR3 runs 12 residues. Germline CDR1 is DFQATT and CDR2 is SNEGSKA (reference sequence). Trimming removed 5 bases from V and 2 bases from J, with 10 bases in between. As DNA, the CDR3 is TGCAGTGCTCTCAGGGGAACCTACGAGCAGTACTTC. Its translation: CSALRGTYEQYF.

As DNA, the CDR3 is TGTGCCAGCAGCCAAAGGCTATTAAGGAGGGGAAGCACAGATACGCAGTATTTT. It encodes CASSQRLLRRGSTDTQYF. This sequence joins TRBV14 and TRBJ2-3, with TRBD2 as a possible D gene (6 bases). This CDR3 is built from 18 residues. V lost 2 bases and J 0 bases, leaving 18 bases between the germline ends. CDR1 and CDR2 from the germline V gene are SGHDN and FVKESK.

The genes are TRBV2 and TRBJ1-2; 7 bases are shared with TRBD1. The trim removed 5 bases at V and 3 bases at J, leaving 9 bases unmatched. CDR1 and CDR2 from the germline V gene are SNHLY and FYNNEI. This CDR3 has 15 amino acids. The CDR3 DNA sequence: TGTGCCAGCAGTACCTCGAACAGGGGCTACTATGGCTACACCTTC. This codes for CASSTSNRGYYGYTF.

The CDR3 loop reads CASSFGNRDSTDTQYF. DNA of the CDR3: TGTGCCAGCAGTTTCGGGAACCGGGACAGCACAGATACGCAGTATTTT. This sequence joins TRBV28 and TRBJ2-3, with D perhaps matching TRBD1 or TRBD2 (5 bases each). CDR1 and CDR2 (germline): MDHEN, SYDVKM. The CDR3 totals 16 residues. Trimming left V 3 bases short and J 0 bases short, with 13 bases between.

This clonotype appeared once. The genes are TRBV29-1 and TRBJ1-1; 7 nucleotides agree with TRBD1. In germline, CDR1 is SQVTM, CDR2 ANQGSEA. CDR3 length equals 12 residues. CDR3 nucleotide sequence: TGCACGACAGGGAGGGGGAACACTGAAGCTTTCTTT. It is translated as CTTGRGNTEAFF.

The chain employs TRBV30 and TRBJ1-5; no definite D call. The CDR3 length is 13 residues. Germline CDR1 GTSNPN, CDR2 SVGIG (reference sequence). V dropped 0 bases and J dropped 5 bases, with 8 bases sitting between them. The CDR3 bases are TGTGCCTGGAGTGTAGGAGGGTATCAGCCCCAGCATTTT. Amino acid sequence: CAWSVGGYQPQHF.

This clonotype appeared a single time. This rearrangement joins TRBV20-1 to TRBJ1-2, with D tentatively TRBD1 (5 bases). Per the germline V gene, CDR1 is DFQATT and CDR2 is SNEGSKA (reference sequence). Trimming removed 7 bases from V and 5 bases from J, with 14 bases in between. This CDR3 is built from 12 residues. CDR3 sequence (DNA): TGCAGTGACCAGGGAAACCGTTATGGCTACACCTTC. Translation gives CSDQGNRYGYTF.